This TCR beta chain is drawn from a study of OX40 agonist ivuxolimab in advanced cancers. Study outcomes and limitations: With doses of 0.1 to 3.0 mg/kg, CD4+ and CD8+ blood T cells had undergone clonal expansion by week 6. The study did not work out the antigen specificity of the expanded peripheral T cells.

This CDR3 has 14 residues. Trimming cost V 0 bases and J 4 bases, with 7 bases left between them. CDR1 and CDR2 from the germline V gene are LNHDA and SQIVND (reference sequence). Sequencing was performed with immunoSEQ multiplex PCR; in TCRdb, only in-frame clones are kept and a portion is missing. In the table there are about 99,000 clones, around 96% of which are singletons. In its sample, this clone was seen once. Antigen unknown. The receptor was derived from an adult with an advanced solid tumor such as melanoma, head and neck, liver or kidney cancer. V and J are TRBV19 and TRBJ1-5; D is unclear. The input for sequencing was CD4+ or CD8+ T cells sorted from blood, taken in a trial of the OX40 agonist ivuxolimab. This CDR3 is CASSIETINQPQHF. CDR3 sequence (DNA): TGTGCCAGTAGTATAGAGACAATTAATCAGCCCCAGCATTTT. The entire variable domain, with the rest obtained from reference TRBV19 and TRBJ1-5, is as follows: DGGITQSPKYLFRKEGQNVTLSCEQNLNHDAMYWYRQDPGQGLRLIYYSQIVNDFQKGDIAEGYSVSREKKESFPLTVTSAQKNPTAFYLCASSIETINQPQHFGDGTRLSIL.